This T cell receptor beta chain derives from a study of cytomegalovirus exposure and HLA in healthy donors. Study-level information: From HLA-typed donors, an early data release held roughly 89 million unique TCRs. Whole-study findings and limits: TCR beta V segments were, for the most part, productive about 87% or about 30% of the time in an earlier analysis. Across donors, sequencing depth was assumed by presence/absence analyses to be roughly uniform. A later analysis associated approximately 17,000 TCR beta sequences with HLA alleles at a 0.05 false discovery rate.

The PCR contained 60 Vbeta and 13 Jbeta primers. This table comes from immunoSEQ multiplex PCR, and its TCRdb copy is limited to in-frame clones, with some not included. The sample lists around 140,000 clones, 75% to 80% occurring once. V was pared by 0 bases and J by 5 bases, with 8 bases between. Germline V gene lookup returns CDR1 SGDLS and CDR2 YYNGEE. The CDR3 runs to 14 residues. Turning to this clone: The antigen is unknown.

Input material: PBMCs. This TCR was sampled from a male donor in good health and CMV-seronegative. The gene calls are TRBV9 and TRBJ1-4; D ambiguous. Here the CDR3 DNA reads TGTGCCAGCAGCGTAGGACACCAGAATGAAAAACTGTTTTTT. Amino acids: CASSVGHQNEKLFF.